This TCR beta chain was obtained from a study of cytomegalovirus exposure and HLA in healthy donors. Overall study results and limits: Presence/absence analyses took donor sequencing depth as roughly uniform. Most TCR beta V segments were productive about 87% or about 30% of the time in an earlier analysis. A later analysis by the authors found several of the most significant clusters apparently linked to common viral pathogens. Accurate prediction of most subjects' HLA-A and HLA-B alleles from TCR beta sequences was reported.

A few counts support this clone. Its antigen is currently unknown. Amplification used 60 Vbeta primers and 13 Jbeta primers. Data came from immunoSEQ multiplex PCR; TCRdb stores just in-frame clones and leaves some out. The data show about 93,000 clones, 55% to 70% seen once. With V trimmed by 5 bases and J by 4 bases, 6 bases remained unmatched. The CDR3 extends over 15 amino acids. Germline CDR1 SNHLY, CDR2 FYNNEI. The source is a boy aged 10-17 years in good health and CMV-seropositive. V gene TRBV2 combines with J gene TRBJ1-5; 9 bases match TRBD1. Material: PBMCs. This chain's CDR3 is CASSTDRGGNQPQHF. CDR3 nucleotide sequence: TGTGCCAGCAGTACGGACAGGGGAGGGAATCAGCCCCAGCATTTT.